One sample yielded the 5 T cell receptor beta chains listed below, sequenced in a study of blood T cell repertoires in COVID-19. The repertoire was sequenced with immunoSEQ multiplex PCR; TCRdb's copy has only in-frame clones and lacks some. The sample includes tens of thousands of clones, around 73% of them seen just once. The sequenced material came from peripheral blood. The receptor set was obtained from a woman in her fifties or sixties with acute or convalescent COVID-19.

The rearrangement links TRBV4-1 to TRBJ1-6; the D is unclear. The CDR3 runs to 15 residues. Trimming pared 0 bases from V and 7 bases from J, leaving 10 bases between. Germline assignment: CDR1 MGHRA and CDR2 YSYEKL. The CDR3 spells CASSQERVGNSPLHF. CDR3 DNA: TGCGCCAGCAGCCAAGAGCGGGTGGGGAATTCACCCCTCCACTTT.

This chain links TRBV3-1 (or the pseudogene TRBV3-2) with TRBJ1-4; the D gene is possibly TRBD1 (5 bases). The CDR3 totals 12 residues. Per germline, CDR1 LGHDT and CDR2 YNNKEL (reference sequence). The V and J ends lost 0 bases and 14 bases respectively, with 10 bases between them. CDR3 sequence: CASSQDPGLLFF. The CDR3 bases are TGTGCCAGCAGCCAAGATCCAGGGCTGCTGTTTTTT.

J is TRBJ1-1 and V is TRBV27; weak D call: TRBD1 (6 bases). This CDR3 comprises 12 residues. Trimming left V 5 bases short and J 8 bases short, with 12 bases between. Germline V gene lookup returns CDR1 MNHEY and CDR2 SMNVEV (reference sequence). Written as DNA, the CDR3 is TGTGCCAGCAGTCTACAGGGCACCGAAGCTTTCTTT. It encodes CASSLQGTEAFF.

This chain joins TRBV11-2 and TRBJ2-1; maybe TRBD2 (7 bases). In germline, CDR1 is SGHAT, CDR2 FQNNGV. V lost 3 bases and J lost 0, with 15 bases in between. CDR3 size: 17 residues. The chain's CDR3 is CASSLLRGGLSYNEQFF. In DNA, the CDR3 is TGTGCCAGCAGCTTGTTAAGGGGGGGCCTCTCCTACAATGAGCAGTTCTTC.

V and J are TRBV28 and TRBJ1-2; possible D gene TRBD1, 5 bases. V was cut by 3 bases and J by 4 bases, with 9 bases left in between. Germline V gene data show CDR1 as MDHEN and CDR2 as SYDVKM. CDR3 size: 13 residues. CDR3 nucleotides: TGTGCCAGCAGTTTTTGGGGACTCTATGGCTACACCTTC. This codes for CASSFWGLYGYTF.